Listed below are T cell receptor beta chains from one sample, sequenced in a study of shared T cell receptors in the human thymus. The protocol was immunoSEQ multiplex PCR, while the TCRdb copy is restricted to in-frame clones and leaves out a portion. The data hold some 400,000 clones, with 85% to 95% observed a single time. The specimen was thymocytes. The receptors here all came from a human donor. Each CDR3 is given with its conserved first and last residue. The order of the fields is clone size, D gene, V gene, J gene, CDR3 length, CDR3 protein, CDR3 DNA. A D gene is named only where the DNA matches it firmly. Expanded clones get a size class; other rows say once, few or many, or leave the size out.

.	.	TRBV7-8	TRBJ2-2	14	CASSFSQGTGELFF	TGTGCCAGCAGCTTCAGTCAGGGTACCGGGGAGCTGTTTTTT
.	.	TRBV7-6	TRBJ1-1	14	CASRRDFLSAEAFF	TGTGCCAGCAGGAGGGATTTCTTGAGCGCTGAAGCTTTCTTT
.	.	TRBV7-2	TRBJ1-5	15	CASSAGPQANQPQHF	TGTGCCAGCAGCGCCGGGCCCCAGGCAAATCAGCCCCAGCATTTT
.	.	TRBV6-6	TRBJ2-1	16	CASSYGGTENINEQFF	TGTGCCAGCAGTTACGGGGGGACAGAAAACATCAATGAGCAGTTCTTC
once	.	TRBV28	TRBJ1-5	15	CASSRLEGSAQPQHF	TGTGCCAGCAGTCGCCTAGAAGGGTCTGCTCAGCCCCAGCATTTT
.	TRBD1	TRBV27	TRBJ2-1	17	CASSLGQTGDPYNEQFF	TGTGCCAGCAGTTTGGGTCAGACAGGGGACCCCTACAATGAGCAGTTCTTC
.	.	TRBV11-2	TRBJ2-3	14	CASSSTGNADTQYF	TGTGCCAGCAGCAGCACGGGGAATGCAGATACGCAGTATTTT
.	.	TRBV5-4	TRBJ1-2	14	CASSLLQGGYGYTF	TGTGCCAGCAGCTTGTTACAGGGTGGTTATGGCTACACCTTC
.	.	TRBV25-1	TRBJ2-7	12	CASKGGGYEQYF	TGTGCCAGCAAAGGAGGGGGCTACGAGCAGTACTTC
.	.	TRBV7-2	TRBJ2-7	11	CASSLDYEQYF	TGTGCCAGCAGCTTGGACTACGAGCAGTACTTC
.	TRBD1	TRBV13	TRBJ1-1	11	CASNRTGSTFF	TGTGCCAGCAACCGGACAGGGTCTACTTTCTTT
.	.	TRBV28	TRBJ2-3	14	CASRSPRGTDTQYF	TGTGCCAGCAGATCTCCGAGGGGCACAGATACGCAGTATTTT
.	TRBD2	TRBV7-6	TRBJ2-3	20	CASSLKGLAGGPQGTDTQYF	TGTGCCAGCAGCTTAAAAGGACTAGCGGGAGGGCCCCAAGGCACAGATACGCAGTATTTT
.	TRBD1	TRBV27	TRBJ2-7	16	CASSSPRGTGLYEQYF	TGTGCCAGCAGTTCCCCCCGCGGGACAGGGTTATACGAGCAGTACTTC
.	TRBD1	TRBV28	TRBJ2-7	15	CASSSRDRGPYEQYF	TGTGCCAGCAGTAGCCGGGACAGGGGTCCCTACGAGCAGTACTTC
.	TRBD1	TRBV15	TRBJ1-5	17	CATSRDSDRGSNQPQHF	TGTGCCACCAGCAGAGACTCGGACAGGGGCAGCAATCAGCCCCAGCATTTT
.	.	TRBV6-1	TRBJ2-3	18	CASSEGWSAARSTDTQYF	TGTGCCAGCAGTGAAGGGTGGTCAGCGGCTAGGAGCACAGATACGCAGTATTTT
.	TRBD2	TRBV10-3	TRBJ2-3	15	CAIRGTSDSTDTQYF	TGTGCCATCAGGGGGACTAGCGATAGCACAGATACGCAGTATTTT
.	TRBD2	TRBV6-1	TRBJ2-1	15	CATRTSGSGYNEQFF	TGTGCCACACGGACTAGCGGGAGTGGGTACAATGAGCAGTTCTTC
.	TRBD2	TRBV7-2	TRBJ2-3	18	CASSSYWTSGRWTDTQYF	TGTGCCAGCAGCTCTTACTGGACTAGCGGGAGGTGGACAGATACGCAGTATTTT
.	TRBD1	TRBV4-3	TRBJ1-1	15	CASSQSRGEDAEAFF	TGCGCCAGCAGCCAAAGCAGGGGGGAGGACGCTGAAGCTTTCTTT
.	TRBD2	TRBV30	TRBJ2-2	18	CAWMGPKREGPRAGELFF	TGTGCCTGGATGGGCCCCAAGCGGGAGGGCCCCCGGGCCGGGGAGCTGTTTTTT
.	.	TRBV4-3	TRBJ2-1	16	CASSRVGGRASNEQFF	TGCGCCAGCAGCCGGGTAGGGGGGAGGGCTTCCAATGAGCAGTTCTTC
.	TRBD2	TRBV30	TRBJ2-5	18	CAWSPPLASGRAGETQYF	TGTGCCTGGAGTCCTCCCCTAGCTAGCGGGAGGGCCGGAGAGACCCAGTACTTC
.	TRBD2	TRBV6-5	TRBJ2-7	15	CASSSLAGGEYEQYF	TGTGCCAGCAGTAGTCTAGCGGGAGGAGAGTACGAGCAGTACTTC
.	.	TRBV5-6	TRBJ1-1	15	CASSWLYRAYTEAFF	TGTGCCAGCAGCTGGCTCTACAGGGCCTACACTGAAGCTTTCTTT